This T cell receptor (beta chain) stems from a study of PD-1 blockade in classical Hodgkin lymphoma. A note on this clone: The target antigen is unknown.

Sequencing used immunoSEQ multiplex PCR; TCRdb keeps in-frame clones, though not all of them. The data hold about 16,000 clones, with around four fifths observed a single time. Brentuximab vedotin exposure varied among the patients, all of whom had relapsed after autologous stem cell transplantation. By magnetic negative selection, CD4+ T cells were purified from thawed PBMCs. Whole-study findings and limits: Some patients started nivolumab under 1 year after ASCT, and they were excluded.

This receptor was taken from a human donor with classical Hodgkin lymphoma. The sequencing here drew on CD4+ T cells from blood, taken at baseline.

Here the CDR3 reads CASSPTDISTDTQYF. CDR3 in DNA: TGTGCCAGCAGTCCCACGGATATTAGCACAGATACGCAGTATTTT. The V and J genes are TRBV27 and TRBJ2-3; D uncertain. The germline V gene has CDR1 MNHEY and CDR2 SMNVEV (reference sequence). CDR3 length: 15 amino acids. Trimming left V 5 bases short and J 0 bases short, with 12 bases between.